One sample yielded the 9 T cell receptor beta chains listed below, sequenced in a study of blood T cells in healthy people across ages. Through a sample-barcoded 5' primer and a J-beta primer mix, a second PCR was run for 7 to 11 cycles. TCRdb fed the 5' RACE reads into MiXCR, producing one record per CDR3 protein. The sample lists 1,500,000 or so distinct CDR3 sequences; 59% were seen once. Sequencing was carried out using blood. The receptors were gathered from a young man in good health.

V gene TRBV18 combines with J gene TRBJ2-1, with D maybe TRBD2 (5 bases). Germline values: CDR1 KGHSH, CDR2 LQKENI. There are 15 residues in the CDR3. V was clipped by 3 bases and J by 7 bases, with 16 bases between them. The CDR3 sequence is CASSPGVGRSNEQFF. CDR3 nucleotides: TGTGCCAGCTCACCCGGGGTGGGCAGGAGTAATGAGCAGTTCTTC. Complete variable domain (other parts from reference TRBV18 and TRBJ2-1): NAGVMQNPRHLVRRRGQEARLRCSPMKGHSHVYWYRQLPEEGLKFMVYLQKENIIDESGMPKERFSAEFPKEGPSILRIQQVVRGDSAAYFCASSPGVGRSNEQFFGPGTRLTVL.

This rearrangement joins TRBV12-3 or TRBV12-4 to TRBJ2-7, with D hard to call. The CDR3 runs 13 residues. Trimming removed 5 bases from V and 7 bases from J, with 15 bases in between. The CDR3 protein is CASSPGRIDEQYF. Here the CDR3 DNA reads TGTGCCAGCAGTCCAGGCAGGATCGATGAGCAGTACTTC.

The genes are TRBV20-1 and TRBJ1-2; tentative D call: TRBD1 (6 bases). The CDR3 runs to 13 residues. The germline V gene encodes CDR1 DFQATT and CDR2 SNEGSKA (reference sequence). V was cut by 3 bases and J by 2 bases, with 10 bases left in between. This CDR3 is CSARGDRNYGYTF. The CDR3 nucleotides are TGCAGTGCTAGGGGTGACAGGAACTATGGCTACACCTTC.

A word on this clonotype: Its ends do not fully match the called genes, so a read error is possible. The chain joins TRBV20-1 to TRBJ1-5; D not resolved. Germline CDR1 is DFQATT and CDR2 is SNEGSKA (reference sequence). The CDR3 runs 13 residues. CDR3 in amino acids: CSARHYSNQLQHF. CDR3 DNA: TGCAGTGCCCGACATTATAGCAATCAGCTCCAGCATTTT.

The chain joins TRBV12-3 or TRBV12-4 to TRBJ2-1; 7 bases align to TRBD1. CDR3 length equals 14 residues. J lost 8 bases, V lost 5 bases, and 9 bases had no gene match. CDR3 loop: CASSLGQARDEQFF. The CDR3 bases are TGTGCCAGCAGTCTTGGACAGGCGAGGGATGAGCAGTTCTTC.

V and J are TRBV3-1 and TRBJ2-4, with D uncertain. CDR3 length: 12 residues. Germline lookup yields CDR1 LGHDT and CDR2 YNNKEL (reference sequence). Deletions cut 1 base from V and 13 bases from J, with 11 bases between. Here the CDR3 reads CASSQVGLEQYF. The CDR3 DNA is TGTGCCAGCAGCCAAGTGGGTTTGGAGCAGTACTTC.

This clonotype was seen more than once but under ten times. In DNA form, the CDR3 reads TGCAGCGTTGAAGAAACAGCGGGGGGGCCGATCAATGAGCAGTTCTTC. It encodes CSVEETAGGPINEQFF. V and J are TRBV29-1 and TRBJ2-1; TRBD2 agrees at 10 bases. Germline V gene lookup returns CDR1 SQVTM and CDR2 ANQGSEA. J gave up 6 bases and V 0 bases, and 8 bases lay outside the gene matches. The CDR3 spans 16 residues.

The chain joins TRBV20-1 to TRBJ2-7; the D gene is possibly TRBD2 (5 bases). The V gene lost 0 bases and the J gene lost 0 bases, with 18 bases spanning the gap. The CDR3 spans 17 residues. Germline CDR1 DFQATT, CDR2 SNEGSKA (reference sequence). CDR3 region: CSARDPSSQRSSYEQYF. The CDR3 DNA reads TGCAGTGCTAGAGATCCTAGTTCCCAGCGGAGCTCCTACGAGCAGTACTTC.

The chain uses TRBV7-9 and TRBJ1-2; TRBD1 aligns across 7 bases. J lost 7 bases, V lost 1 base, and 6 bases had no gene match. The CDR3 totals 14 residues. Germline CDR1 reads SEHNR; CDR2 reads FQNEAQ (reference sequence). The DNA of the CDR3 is TGTGCCAGCAGCTTAGGCGGCAGGGGGTTTGGCTACACCTTC. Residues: CASSLGGRGFGYTF.